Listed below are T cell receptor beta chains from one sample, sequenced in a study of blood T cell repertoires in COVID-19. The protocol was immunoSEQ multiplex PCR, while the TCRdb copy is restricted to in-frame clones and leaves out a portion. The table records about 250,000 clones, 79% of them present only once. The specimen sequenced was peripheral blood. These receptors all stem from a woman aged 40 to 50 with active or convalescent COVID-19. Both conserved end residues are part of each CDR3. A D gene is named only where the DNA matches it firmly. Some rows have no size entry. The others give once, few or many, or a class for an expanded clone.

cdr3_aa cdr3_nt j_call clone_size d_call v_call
CASSHYRGRGTEAFF TGTGCCAGCAGCCACTACAGGGGACGGGGAACTGAAGCTTTCTTT TRBJ1-1 - TRBD1 TRBV5-6
CASSIGGPRRGNSNQPQHF TGTGCCAGTAGTATTGGTGGCCCCCGAAGGGGAAATAGCAATCAGCCCCAGCATTTT TRBJ1-5 - - TRBV19
CASSEVYGYTF TGTGCCAGTAGTGAGGTCTATGGCTACACCTTC TRBJ1-2 few - TRBV19
CAWSATGVDTGELFF TGTGCCTGGAGCGCTACAGGGGTTGATACCGGGGAGCTGTTTTTT TRBJ2-2 - TRBD1 TRBV30
CASSFPQATYEQYF TGTGCCAGCAGTTTCCCCCAGGCTACCTACGAGCAGTACTTC TRBJ2-7 - - TRBV28
CASSVGISSGGEANEQFF TGTGCCAGCAGCGTAGGAATTAGTAGCGGGGGGGAGGCCAATGAGCAGTTCTTC TRBJ2-1 - TRBD2 TRBV9
CASSLGARLNSPLHF TGTGCCAGCAGTTTAGGGGCACGACTTAATTCACCCCTCCACTTT TRBJ1-6 - - TRBV27
CASAAGVYNSPLHF TGTGCCAGCGCGGCAGGGGTCTATAATTCACCCCTCCACTTT TRBJ1-6 once - TRBV2
CASSVGRADYGYTF TGTGCCAGCAGCGTAGGGAGGGCGGACTATGGCTACACCTTC TRBJ1-2 - - TRBV5-6
CASSPGRSGEGETQYF TGTGCCAGCAGCCCAGGTAGGAGCGGGGAAGGGGAGACCCAGTACTTC TRBJ2-5 - TRBD2 TRBV3-1/TRBV3-2
CASSPGQDWVYGYTF TGCGCCAGCAGCCCCGGACAGGACTGGGTCTATGGCTACACCTTC TRBJ1-2 - TRBD1 TRBV5-1
CASRNAQGSEAFF TGTGCCAGCAGGAACGCACAGGGCTCTGAAGCTTTCTTT TRBJ1-1 - - TRBV12-3/TRBV12-4
CASSDAGDSGYTF TGCGCCAGCAGTGATGCAGGGGATAGTGGCTACACCTTC TRBJ1-2 - - TRBV10-2
CASSDIGSGNTGELFF TGTGCCAGCAGTGATATAGGTAGCGGGAACACCGGGGAGCTGTTTTTT TRBJ2-2 - - TRBV2
CASSLALRSQPQHF TGTGCCAGCAGCTTGGCCCTCCGGAGCCAGCCCCAGCATTTT TRBJ1-5 - - TRBV5-5
CASSLNSGVGTDTQYF TGTGCCAGCAGCTTGAATAGCGGGGTCGGGACAGATACGCAGTATTTT TRBJ2-3 many TRBD2 TRBV7-2
CASSQGAQQPQHF TGTGCCAGCAGTCAGGGGGCTCAGCAGCCCCAGCATTTT TRBJ1-5 few TRBD1 TRBV6-5